This T cell receptor beta chain stems from a study of blood T cell repertoires in COVID-19. Across the whole study: Spain, Italy and the United States supplied samples that represented acute and convalescent COVID-19. PBMCs, B-cell-depleted T cells, or T cells provided the cDNA or gDNA that made up the material.

Sequencing used immunoSEQ multiplex PCR; TCRdb keeps in-frame clones, though not all of them. The sample includes approximately 240,000 clones, 75% to 90% of them seen just once. Trimming pared 3 bases from V and 0 bases from J, leaving 9 bases between. CDR1 and CDR2 (germline): SNHLY, FYNNEI. This CDR3 region has 15 residues. Participant age was about 18 to 89 years, and participants resided in fewer than 30 US areas. Grouping used clinical history reported by participants in a survey and questionnaire. The chain is built from TRBV2 and TRBJ1-5; D is possibly TRBD1 (5 bases). Specimen: PBMCs or T cells enriched from blood (not recorded which). This sequence was found in a woman in her 30s with acute COVID-19. The CDR3 protein is CASSETVVSNQPQHF. The CDR3 DNA follows: TGTGCCAGCAGTGAGACAGTGGTTAGCAATCAGCCCCAGCATTTT.